This TCR beta chain derives from a study of T cell repertoires in cytomegalovirus infection (dated by TCRdb to the late 2010s). Regarding the research as a whole: Because public TCR beta signatures pointed to carriage of CMV infection together with the matching HLA type, the HLA type of each donor mattered for the analysis. Summary of the overall study and its limitations: The ex vivo response was dominated by HLA-C-restricted CMV-specific TCR beta clonotypes, and the single most frequent clonotype in two of eight donors was supplied by these HLA-C-restricted clonotypes. Carriers of CMV infection plus the relevant HLA type were discriminated by the cumulative frequency of public TCR beta family members in the study cohort and in an independent approximately 360-donor cohort.

The CDR3 contains 16 residues, cysteine and phenylalanine counted. Kept here is only the CDR3 DNA, which spans 48 bases and is read in frame from base 1. Trimming accounts for 0 bases at V and 4 bases at J, while the number of junction bases matched to no gene is 5. CDR1 SGDLS and CDR2 YYNGEE are derived from the germline V gene. Sequencing used an Illumina HiSeq 1500. The raw public reads went through TCRdb reprocessing: fastp at Q25, MiXCR clone calling, in-frame beta chains kept. When rows share a CDR3 protein, they turn into one entry using the most common DNA and genes. The sample table shows a few hundred thousand distinct CDR3 sequences, and about 20% are seen once. The biggest ten clones account for 18% of the sample. Notes on this clonotype: Its binding antigen is unknown. No clone much larger than this one lies a single base away; base qualities are absent.

The sample was CD8+ T cells from PBMCs. The chain is encoded by TRBV9 joined to TRBJ2-2; TRBD2 fits 8 bases in the junction. This TCR was sampled from a human donor in good health (CMV status not recorded). Some clones in this sample may be carry-over from other donors' samples. CDR3 loop: CASSVGAGVGTGELFF. In nucleotide form, the sequence is TGTGCCAGCAGCGTAGGAGCGGGGGTGGGCACCGGGGAGCTGTTTTTT.